This T cell receptor (beta chain) was captured in a study of blood T cell repertoires in COVID-19. Study background: Sources were T cells, B-cell-depleted T cells, or PBMCs; the material itself was cDNA or gDNA.

Germline V gene data show CDR1 as LGHDT and CDR2 as YNNKEL (reference sequence). The CDR3 runs to 13 residues. V shed 4 bases and J shed 6 bases, with 9 bases lying between them. Using immunoSEQ multiplex PCR, the repertoire was profiled, and TCRdb retains in-frame clones only, with some absent. This sample carries about 270,000 clones, just over 85% of them seen once, and the ten largest clones take about 16%. Of note for this clone: This same CDR3 is encoded by further DNA sequences in the sample.

Participants came from fewer than 25 US areas, aged roughly 18 to 90 years. Cohorts were based on clinical histories the participants reported. Each recovered donor of Cohort 3 presented with two negative PCRs, clearance, or symptom resolution. The rearrangement uses TRBV3-1 (or the pseudogene TRBV3-2) and TRBJ1-4; D is perhaps TRBD1 (6 bases). The sequenced sample was PBMCs or T cells enriched from blood (not recorded which). This receptor was obtained from a man younger than 35 who had recovered from COVID-19. The CDR3 sequence: CASSLGGDEKLFF. The CDR3 DNA follows: TGTGCCAGCAGCCTAGGGGGGGATGAAAAACTGTTTTTT.